This T cell receptor beta chain was retrieved from a study of blood T cell repertoires in COVID-19. Whole-study context: COVID-19 samples collected from the United States, Italy and Spain covered acute and convalescent phases. PBMCs, B-cell-depleted T cells, or T cells provided the cDNA or gDNA that made up the material.

Original analysis: The assay estimated nucleated cells by amplifying reference gene primers. Sequencing used immunoSEQ multiplex PCR; TCRdb keeps in-frame clones, though not all of them. V, J and clone size are taken as reported in that table, and D and trimming were inferred from the DNA itself. The sample shows around 190,000 clones, around 90% of them seen only once. Losses at the gene ends were 3 bases for V and 5 bases for J; bases not matched to a gene: 4. The CDR3 consists of 14 residues. Germline CDR1 WSHSY, CDR2 SAAADI. This receptor was identified in a human donor in a cohort sampled during active COVID-19. The rearrangement uses TRBV10-2 and TRBJ1-5; 7 positions agree with TRBD1. Sequenced input: peripheral blood. CDR3 sequence (DNA): TGCGCCAGCAGTGATAACAGGGGTGATCAGCCCCAGCATTTT. Its translation: CASSDNRGDQPQHF.